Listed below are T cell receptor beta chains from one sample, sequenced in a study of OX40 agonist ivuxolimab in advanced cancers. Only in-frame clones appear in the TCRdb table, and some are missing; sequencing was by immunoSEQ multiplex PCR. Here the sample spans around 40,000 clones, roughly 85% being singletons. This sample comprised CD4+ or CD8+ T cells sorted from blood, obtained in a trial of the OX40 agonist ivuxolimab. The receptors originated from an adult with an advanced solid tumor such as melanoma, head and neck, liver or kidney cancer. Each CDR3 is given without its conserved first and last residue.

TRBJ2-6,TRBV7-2,ASSPTGPNSGANVLT
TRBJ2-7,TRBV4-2,ASSPRQGFEQY
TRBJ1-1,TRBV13,ASSLREDLNTEAF
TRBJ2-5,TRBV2,ASSLSGGPEETQY
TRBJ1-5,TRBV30,AWGRRGHQPQH
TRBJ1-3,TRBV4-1,ASSQGVLGSGNTIY
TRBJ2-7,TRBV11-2,ASSLFSGRTYEQY
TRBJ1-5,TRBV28,ASSTQGPGQPQH
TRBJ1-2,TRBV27,ASRDRALANYGYT
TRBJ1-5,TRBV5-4,ASSYWNQPQH
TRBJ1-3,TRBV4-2,ASSQDLGQGNRFSGNTIY
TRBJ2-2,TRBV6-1,ASSVGTGGAGELF
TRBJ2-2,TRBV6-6,ASSYSSFQKAGELF
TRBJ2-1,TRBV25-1,ASSPNRVAATGEQF
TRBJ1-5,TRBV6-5,ASSYDRNQPQH
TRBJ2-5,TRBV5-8,ASSPYGRVGETQY
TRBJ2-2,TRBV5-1,ASSPISVSRTGELF
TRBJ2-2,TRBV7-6,ASSRGLAEGGGELF
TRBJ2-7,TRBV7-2,ASSPLGTSGTYEQY
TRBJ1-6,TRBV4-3,ASSQGGRWSPLH